The source of this TCR beta chain is a study of blood T cell repertoires in COVID-19. Across the whole study: The United States, Italy and Spain provided the acute and convalescent COVID-19 samples. The cDNA or gDNA used as material had been derived from T cells, B-cell-depleted T cells, or PBMCs.

The table lists this clone with a few counts. V shed 0 bases, J shed 4 bases, and the junction held 9 bases outside the gene matches. CDR1 and CDR2 (germline): SGHDN, FVKESK. The CDR3 length is 18 residues. The authors' processing: Using reference gene primer amplification, nucleated cell counts were estimated. Method: immunoSEQ multiplex PCR; TCRdb's copy keeps in-frame clones and lacks some. The V and J calls and clone size come from that table; D and trimming were worked out from the DNA. The sample contains roughly 75,000 clones, roughly 70% of which appear only once. The sequence was collected from a human donor with acute or convalescent COVID-19. The donor label of this sample is uncertain. Sequenced: peripheral blood. The chain employs TRBV14 and TRBJ2-2, with TRBD2 matching 9 bases. The CDR3 region is CASSQDSSLAGSTGELFF. In DNA, the CDR3 is TGTGCCAGCAGCCAAGATAGTAGTCTAGCGGGGTCCACCGGGGAGCTGTTTTTT.